The T cell receptor (beta chain) under discussion was sequenced for a study of vaccination and CD4 T cells after COVID-19. Overall study findings and caveats: It was found that, in convalescent patients, 304 of 307 vaccine-specific clones were spike mono-reactive.

Trimming took 6 bases from V and 2 from J; bases not matched to a gene: 5. CDR1 and CDR2 (germline): MNHNS, SASEGT. The CDR3 sequence is 14 residues long. As concerns this clonotype: What it binds is not known.

The Oncomine TCR Beta short-read assay was what sequenced the DNA obtained from cultured CD4+ T cells. Via MiXCR, TCRdb re-called the PCR reads, giving one row per CDR3 protein. Of some 10,000 distinct CDR3 sequences listed, approximately 60% are singletons. Treatment reported: approximately 11-day PBMC culture with coronavirus spike peptide pools or control peptides (ViraFEST assay). For ViraFEST, peptide pools expanded antigen-specific T cells, after which the TCRs were sequenced. US Alpha, Beta and Delta variants postdated the positive PCR dates, which ran from March to December 2020. Both day 3 and day 7 involved replacing half of the medium with fresh IL-2 medium.

This TCR came from a human donor who had recovered from COVID-19. V gene TRBV6-1 combines with J gene TRBJ2-7, with TRBD1 matching 9 bases. The sequenced sample consisted of CD4+ T cells from blood, cultured in vitro. CDR3 sequence reads: CASRPRDRAYEQYF. CDR3 in DNA: TGTGCCAGCAGGCCCCGGGACAGGGCCTACGAGCAGTACTTC.